This TCR beta chain stems from a study of CD8+ T cells in alopecia areata. Notes on the study in general: Sequencing of scalp samples also captures resident alphabeta T cells of normal skin.

As for this clone: Its antigen is still unknown.

Investigators isolated RNA and reverse transcribed it into cDNA to act as the sequencing template. Sequencing used immunoSEQ multiplex PCR; TCRdb keeps in-frame clones, though not all of them. The sample has roughly 150,000 clones; 50% to 65% are singletons. The material was CD8+ T cells sorted from blood, obtained at week 0. The receptor was isolated from a human donor with alopecia areata.

The CDR3 region is CASSITSPSTDTQYF. CDR3 in DNA: TGTGCCAGTAGTATAACTAGCCCTAGCACAGATACGCAGTATTTT. V usage is TRBV19 and J usage is TRBJ2-3; TRBD2 might be the D (6 bases). V lost 2 bases to trimming and J lost 0 bases, with 9 bases between them. This CDR3 has 15 residues. Germline V lookup: CDR1 LNHDA, CDR2 SQIVND (reference sequence). Looking up the rest from reference TRBV19 and TRBJ2-3 gives the full variable domain: DGGITQSPKYLFRKEGQNVTLSCEQNLNHDAMYWYRQDPGQGLRLIYYSQIVNDFQKGDIAEGYSVSREKKESFPLTVTSAQKNPTAFYLCASSITSPSTDTQYFGPGTRLTVL.